The next 3 T cell receptor beta chains were all read from a single sample in a study of blood T cell repertoires in COVID-19. Libraries were prepared by immunoSEQ multiplex PCR; TCRdb keeps only in-frame clonotypes and omits some of them. Of about 120,000 clones listed, around 86% are singletons. The sequencing input was peripheral blood. Receptor source: a woman in her 70s with COVID-19, enrolled during active disease.

This sequence joins TRBV10-3 and TRBJ1-5; 9 positions match TRBD1. J was trimmed by 7 bases and V by 5 bases; bases with no gene match: 9. CDR1 and CDR2 from the germline V gene are ENHRY and SYGVKD. The CDR3 has 15 residues. The CDR3 nucleotides read TGTGCCATCAGTCTTGACAGGGGGAAAGGACAGCCCCAGCATTTT. Amino acids: CAISLDRGKGQPQHF.

The chain is built from TRBV19 and TRBJ2-1; 7 bases fit TRBD1. V lost 2 bases to trimming and J lost 5 bases; unmatched junction nucleotides: 6. The CDR3 has 15 residues. The germline V gene has CDR1 LNHDA and CDR2 SQIVND (reference sequence). In nucleotides, the CDR3 is TGTGCCAGTAGTATATCGAGGGGGCTACACAATGAGCAGTTCTTC. This codes for CASSISRGLHNEQFF.

Here the CDR3 DNA reads TGTGCCAGCAGCTTTTGGCAGGGGGGTGAAAAACTGTTTTTT. Amino acid sequence: CASSFWQGGEKLFF. The chain recombines TRBV13 with TRBJ1-4; 7 bases align to TRBD1. Germline V CDR1 and CDR2: PRHDT, FYEKMQ (reference sequence). J lost 7 bases, V lost 3 bases, and 5 bases had no gene match. The CDR3 runs to 14 residues.